This paragraph covers one T cell receptor (beta chain) sequence. The sample comes from a study of blood T cell repertoires in COVID-19. Study-level information: Material from acute and convalescent COVID-19 was sourced from the United States, Italy and Spain. Sample material is recorded as cDNA or gDNA derived from T cells, B-cell-depleted T cells, or PBMCs.

The CDR3 runs to 12 residues. V dropped 6 bases and J dropped 4 bases, with 10 bases sitting between them. Germline values: CDR1 MDHEN, CDR2 SYDVKM. One Seattle source followed patients from active infection through their disease course. Original processing methods: By means of reference gene primer amplification, nucleated cell counts were estimated. TCRdb's copy holds only in-frame clones and misses some; the assay was immunoSEQ multiplex PCR. Clonal size and the V and J genes are those of that table, whereas D and trimming came from the DNA. The repertoire holds some 40,000 clones, around 94% seen once, with over 0.3% in the top ten.

The receptor comes from a man between 45 and 60 years old with COVID-19, enrolled during active disease. The V gene is TRBV28, the J gene TRBJ2-7; D ambiguous. Source material: peripheral blood. The CDR3 spells CASRESVYEQYF. The CDR3, as DNA: TGTGCCAGCAGAGAATCGGTTTACGAGCAGTACTTC.